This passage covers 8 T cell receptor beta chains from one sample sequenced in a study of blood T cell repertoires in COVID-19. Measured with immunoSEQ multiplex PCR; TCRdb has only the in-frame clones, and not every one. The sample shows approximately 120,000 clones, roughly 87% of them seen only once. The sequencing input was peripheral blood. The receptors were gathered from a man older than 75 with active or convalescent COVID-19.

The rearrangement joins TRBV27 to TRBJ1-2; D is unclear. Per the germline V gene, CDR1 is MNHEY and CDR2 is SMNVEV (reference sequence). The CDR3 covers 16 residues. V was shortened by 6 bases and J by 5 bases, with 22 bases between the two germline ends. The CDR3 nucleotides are TGTGCCAGCAGCGACGGGTCGCGCCTTAACCAATATGGCTACACCTTC. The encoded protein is CASSDGSRLNQYGYTF.

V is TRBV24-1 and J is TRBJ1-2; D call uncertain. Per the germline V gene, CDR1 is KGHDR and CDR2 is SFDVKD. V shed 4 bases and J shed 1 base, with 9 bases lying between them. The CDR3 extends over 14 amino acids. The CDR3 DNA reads TGTGCCACCAGTGAGAGGCCATTTAACTATGGCTACACCTTC. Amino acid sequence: CATSERPFNYGYTF.

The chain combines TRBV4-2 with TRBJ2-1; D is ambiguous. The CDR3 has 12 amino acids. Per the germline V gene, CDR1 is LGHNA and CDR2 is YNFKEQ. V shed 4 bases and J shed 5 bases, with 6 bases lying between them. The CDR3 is CASSPRDNEQFF. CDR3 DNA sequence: TGTGCCAGCAGCCCCCGGGACAATGAGCAGTTCTTC.

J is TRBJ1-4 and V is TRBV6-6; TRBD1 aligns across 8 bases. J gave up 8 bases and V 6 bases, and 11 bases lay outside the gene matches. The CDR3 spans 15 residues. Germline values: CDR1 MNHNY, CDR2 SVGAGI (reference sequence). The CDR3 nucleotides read TGTGCCAGCAGAGAACAGGGGGTAGGATTAGAAAAACTGTTTTTT. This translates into CASREQGVGLEKLFF.

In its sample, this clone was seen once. The CDR3 nucleotides are TGCGCCAGCAGCCAAGGACAGGGGACCTACTATGGCTACACCTTC. Translation gives CASSQGQGTYYGYTF. The chain recombines TRBV4-3 with TRBJ1-2; TRBD1 agrees at 8 bases. Losses at the gene ends were 1 base for V and 3 bases for J; bases not matched to a gene: 4. The germline V gene has CDR1 LGHNA and CDR2 YSLEER. The CDR3 contains 15 residues.

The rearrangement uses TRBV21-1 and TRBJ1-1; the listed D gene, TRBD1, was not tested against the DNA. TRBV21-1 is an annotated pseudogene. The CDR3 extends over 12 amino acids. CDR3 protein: CASSLAQTEAFF. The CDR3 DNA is TGTGCCAGCAGTCTCGCACAGACTGAAGCTTTCTTT.

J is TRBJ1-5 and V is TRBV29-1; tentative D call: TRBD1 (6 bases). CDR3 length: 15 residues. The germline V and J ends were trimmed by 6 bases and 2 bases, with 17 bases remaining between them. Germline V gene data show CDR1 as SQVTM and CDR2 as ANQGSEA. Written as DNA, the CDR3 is TGCAGCGTAGTTTCCGGGACAAGCGGCAATCAGCCCCAGCATTTT. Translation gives CSVVSGTSGNQPQHF.

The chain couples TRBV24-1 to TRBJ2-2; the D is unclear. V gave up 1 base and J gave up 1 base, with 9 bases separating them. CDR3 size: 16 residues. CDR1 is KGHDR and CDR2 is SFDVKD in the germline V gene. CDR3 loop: CATSDFSLRNTGELFF. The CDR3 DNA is TGTGCCACCAGTGATTTCTCCCTACGGAACACCGGGGAGCTGTTTTTT.